The T cell receptor (beta chain) described here comes from a study of T cell responses to AZD1222 COVID-19 vaccine (dated by TCRdb to the early 2020s). General notes on the study: TCR sequencing was performed for 230 to 250 trial participants, of whom about 200 were given two doses of AZD1222 and roughly 25 were given two doses of MenACWY control vaccine. Trial participants were enrolled by age into 18-55, 56-69 and 70-plus year subgroups, with roughly 150, 30 and 60 TCR-sequenced participants respectively. The study at large found these results: Vaccine-associated CD4 TCRs spanned the whole spike protein, with dominant responses in regions 160-218 and 743-854. The 56-69-year group was small, and its depth increase did not reach significance, likely because of low power. Conclusions about previously exposed vaccinees are limited because only five to seven AZD1222 recipients were SARS-CoV-2 seropositive at baseline. Because no samples from the day 14 peak response were available, repertoires could be characterized only after the peak T cell response. Most participants were white British and females outnumbered males, and the authors suggested that clonal diversity may have been underestimated. Reportedly, almost half of the unique spike-specific TCRs recognized epitopes lying outside the regions that are mutated in the B.1.351 and B.1.1.7 variants. A significant rise in spike-specific TCR breadth and depth was observed after two AZD1222 doses relative to day 0 and relative to MenACWY recipients.

The CDR3 goes from the cysteine to the phenylalanine over 15 residues. Only the CDR3 portion is preserved as DNA: 45 bases, with reading frame beginning at the first base. Via the germline V gene, CDR1 is MNHEY and CDR2 SVGAGI. The V and J ends are trimmed by 2 bases and 4 bases, leaving 12 bases between them. The CDR3 regions of human TCRbeta chains were subjected to immunosequencing. The paper's processing steps were these. Repertoire TCRs were checked for matches against a reference library of SARS-CoV-2-specific TCRs that had been generated using the MIRA antigen-specificity platform. Breadth meant the fraction of unique TCRs that were SARS-CoV-2-associated, whereas depth meant the fraction of total T cells that were SARS-CoV-2-associated. Using the MIRA data, each spike-specific TCR was mapped to the spike region that the TCR reacts to and placed in a CD4 or CD8 class. Log10-transformed breadth and depth values were compared by one-way ANOVA with Sidak's multiple comparisons tests. As stored in TCRdb, this immuneACCESS dataset retains in-frame rearrangements with V and J assigned. A fraction of the clones does not appear; measured against another copy, unresolved V genes explain less than half of the discrepancy, and the remainder lacks a known reason. The V and J calls and the clone size are those of that table, but D and trimming were determined from the DNA. Here the sample has tens of thousands of clones; around 80% occur a single time. Clones ranked in the top ten supply 15% to 20% of the sample.

In light of the paper, this sample's time point label describes: about 28 days (+/-7) after the second vaccine dose. Because spike-specific TCR depth and breadth did not differ between the two schedules, AZD1222 recipients who got a second dose at roughly 4 weeks were pooled with those who got a second dose at roughly 12 weeks. The vaccinee samples were drawn from two UK trials, COV001 and COV002, one of which was a single-blind randomized controlled phase 2/3 trial testing AZD1222 (ChAdOx1 nCoV-19) in healthy adults. Trial participant PBMC samples were collected at day 0 and day 28 after the second dose for TCRbeta chain sequencing. With regard to this clone: Its antigen remains unidentified. Per-base qualities were not stored, and no clone one base away is much larger. Other DNA sequences in the sample encode the same CDR3.

Recombination linked TRBV6-5 to TRBJ1-3, with the D gene too uncertain to name. The sequence was obtained from an adult who received the AZD1222 COVID-19 vaccine. The source was peripheral blood, collected 28 days after the second AZD1222 dose. At the DNA level, the sequence is TGTGCCAGCAGTTACCGGACTGGTGGGGGAAACACCATATATTTT. It translates to CASSYRTGGGNTIYF.